This T cell receptor beta chain came from a study of technical replicates of blood from a handful of donors. This clone was counted once. Data came from immunoSEQ multiplex PCR; TCRdb stores just in-frame clones and leaves some out. The top ten clones hold 5% to 6% of a sample with approximately 52,000 clones, roughly 84% of them seen once. The germline V gene has CDR1 MGHRA and CDR2 YSYEKL. The CDR3 loop spans 15 amino acids. V shed 4 bases and J 5 bases; nucleotides not matched to a gene: 10. Sequencing was carried out using PBMCs. This TCR derives from a human donor in good health. Some clones in this sample may be carry-over from other donors' samples. This sequence joins TRBV4-1 and TRBJ1-2, with 7 positions matching TRBD1. Here the CDR3 DNA reads TGCGCCAGCAGCCCCACCCAGACAGGGCTATATGGCTACACCTTC. It codes for CASSPTQTGLYGYTF.